The clone carrying this TCR beta chain was found a few times. Antigen specificity is unknown. The read comes to an end 3 residues before the CDR3 does, leaving the germline J gene to fill in the end. Repertoires were generated with immunoSEQ multiplex PCR, while TCRdb's copy carries only in-frame clones and drops some. The sample has some 14,000 clones, none seen only once. Germline assignment: CDR1 SGHRS and CDR2 YFSETQ. The CDR3 totals 16 residues. The V and J ends lost 4 bases and 5 bases, in that order; junction bases with no gene match: 11. The data derive from a study of T cell clonality in common variable immunodeficiency. Study-wide findings and caveats: Compared with healthy controls, CVID subjects showed increased TCRbeta clonality, mostly in about a third. Common variable immunodeficiency TCR beta sequences reportedly had fewer deletions and N-nucleotide insertions.

Caucasian heritage predominated among both patients and controls. This chain uses TRBV5-1 with TRBJ2-5, with TRBD2 identical over 10 bases. The sequenced material came from peripheral blood mononuclear cells. This sequence was found in a human donor with common variable immunodeficiency. The sequenced part of the CDR3 DNA is TGCGCCAGCAGCCGAGGACTAGCGGAGAAGGGGGAGACC. The encoded protein is CASSRGLAEKGET. The complete CDR3 sequence is CASSRGLAEKGETQYF.